This T cell receptor beta chain was recorded in a study of blood T cell repertoires in COVID-19. About the study: Donors in the United States, Italy and Spain gave samples during acute or convalescent COVID-19. The cDNA or gDNA used as material had been derived from T cells, B-cell-depleted T cells, or PBMCs.

Original methodology: Amplification from reference gene primers served as the basis for estimated nucleated cell counts. The method was immunoSEQ multiplex PCR; TCRdb's version includes in-frame clones alone and lacks a portion of them. The V and J calls and clone size are taken from that table; D and trimming were inferred from the DNA. The sample contains about 24,000 clones, under 90% of which appear only once. Germline V lookup: CDR1 GTSNPN, CDR2 SVGIG (reference sequence). Trimming stripped 5 bases from V and 6 bases from J, with 16 bases between. CDR3 length: 14 amino acids. The V gene is TRBV30, the J gene TRBJ2-2, with D possibly matching TRBD1 (6 bases). This TCR was sampled from a man aged 70 or older with acute or convalescent COVID-19. The source material was peripheral blood. The CDR3 is CAWDQGSSAGELFF. The CDR3 coding sequence is TGTGCCTGGGATCAGGGGTCTTCGGCCGGGGAGCTGTTTTTT.